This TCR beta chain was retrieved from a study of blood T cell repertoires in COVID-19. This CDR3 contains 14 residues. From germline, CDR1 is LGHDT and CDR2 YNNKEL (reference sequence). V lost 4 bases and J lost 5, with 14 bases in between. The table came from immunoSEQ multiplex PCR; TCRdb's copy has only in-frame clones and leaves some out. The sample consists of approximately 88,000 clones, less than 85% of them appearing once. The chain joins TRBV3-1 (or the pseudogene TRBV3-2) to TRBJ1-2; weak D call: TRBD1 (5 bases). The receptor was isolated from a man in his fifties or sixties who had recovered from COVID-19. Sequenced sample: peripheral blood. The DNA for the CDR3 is TGTGCCAGCAGCCCCGCGGGGCTTGGGTATGGCTACACCTTC. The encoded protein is CASSPAGLGYGYTF.